What follows is one T cell receptor beta chain and its context. Its target is unknown. These data come from a study of PD-1 blockade in classical Hodgkin lymphoma. Findings and caveats of the study: It was reported that newly diagnosed patients had less baseline TCR diversity than healthy donors.

Time point here: cycle 4 day 1 (C4D1), after more than five weeks of nivolumab. Exposure to brentuximab vedotin varied, and each patient had relapsed following autologous stem cell transplantation. Germline CDR1 and CDR2: SNHLY and FYNNEI. This CDR3 is built from 14 residues. Trimming removed 7 bases from V and 6 bases from J, with 15 bases in between. Profiled with immunoSEQ multiplex PCR; TCRdb holds only in-frame clones, not every one. The table records some 30,000 clones, approximately 68% of them present only once. This sequence joins TRBV2 and TRBJ2-2; tentatively, D is TRBD1 (6 bases). The sequence derives from a human donor with classical Hodgkin lymphoma. The sequences come from peripheral blood mononuclear cells (PBMCs), collected before the fourth cycle of nivolumab. DNA for the CDR3: TGTGCCAGCACCCCCGGGACACAAGCCGGGGAGCTGTTTTTT. Its translation is CASTPGTQAGELFF. Drawing the rest from reference TRBV2 and TRBJ2-2, the complete variable domain is EPEVTQTPSHQVTQMGQEVILRCVPISNHLYFYWYRQILGQKVEFLVSFYNNEISEKSEIFDDQFSVERPDGSNFTLKIRSTKLEDSAMYFCASTPGTQAGELFFGEGSRLTVL.